Sequencing of this TCR beta chain was carried out in a study of monozygotic twins with inflammatory bowel disease. TCRdb reprocessed the 5' RACE reads and keeps a single row for each CDR3 protein, giving no DNA. The listing contains some 190,000 distinct CDR3 sequences. The CDR3 is 15 residues long. The specimen was blood. This sequence joins TRBV12-3 or TRBV12-4 and TRBJ1-1. This TCR was sampled from a human donor with ulcerative colitis or Crohn's disease, or a healthy co-twin of an affected twin (not recorded which). The CDR3 is CASSLNPSMNTEAFF.